This passage covers 16 T cell receptor beta chains from one sample sequenced in a study of regulatory T cells. Whole-study results and caveats: In CD3G-deficient patients, conventional CD4+ T cells were enriched for hydrophobic CDR3 residues at positions 6 and 7.

The antigens for these receptors are not known. The PCR used 52 TRBV and 13 TRBJ primers. Clones were sequenced by immunoSEQ multiplex PCR, and TCRdb holds only the in-frame ones, with some missing. The table has roughly 32,000 clones, 89% seen once; the top ten hold about 2.4%. The source material was conventional CD4+ T cells sorted from blood. The receptor source for this set is a person aged 18 to 30 with CD3G deficiency.

The chain carries TRBV6-1 and TRBJ2-3; D is unclear. The CDR3 is made up of 11 amino acids. V dropped 5 bases and J dropped 6 bases, with 6 bases sitting between them. CDR1 and CDR2 (germline): MNHNS, SASEGT. CDR3: CASSLRDTQYF. CDR3 nucleotides: TGTGCCAGCAGTCTAAGGGATACGCAGTATTTT.

The chain joins TRBV28 to TRBJ1-2; D remains ambiguous. The CDR3 length is 12 residues. The V gene lost 3 bases and the J gene lost 7 bases, with 9 bases spanning the gap. Germline CDR1 is MDHEN and CDR2 is SYDVKM. The chain's CDR3 is CASSFLGLGYTF. For the CDR3, the DNA is TGTGCCAGCAGTTTTTTGGGTCTTGGCTACACCTTC.

The chain is built from TRBV6-1 and TRBJ2-6; D unresolved. Trimming shortened V by 5 bases and J by 0 bases, and 8 bases separated the two germline ends. This CDR3 comprises 15 residues. Germline V gives CDR1 MNHNS, CDR2 SASEGT. The CDR3 sequence: CASSSHSSGANVLTF. In DNA form, the CDR3 reads TGTGCCAGCAGTAGTCACAGCTCTGGGGCCAACGTCCTGACTTTC.

The chain has TRBV28 and TRBJ1-5; unclear D gene. Germline CDR1 is MDHEN and CDR2 is SYDVKM. This CDR3 has 15 amino acids. V lost 4 bases to trimming and J lost 5 bases, with 15 bases between them. CDR3 region: CASSSSGVGDQPQHF. In DNA, the CDR3 is TGTGCCAGCAGTTCGAGCGGAGTGGGCGATCAGCCCCAGCATTTT.

V is TRBV7-8 and J is TRBJ2-5, with D uncertain. Germline V gene sequence: CDR1 SGHVS, CDR2 FQNEAQ. V was pared by 2 bases and J by 5 bases, with 9 bases between. This CDR3 spans 13 amino acids. CDR3 in DNA: TGTGCCAGCAGCTTACGGAGACGGGAGACCCAGTACTTC. Protein product: CASSLRRRETQYF.

This chain connects TRBV28 to TRBJ1-1; D unclear. Germline assignment: CDR1 MDHEN and CDR2 SYDVKM. V was trimmed by 6 bases and J by 2 bases, leaving 16 bases between them. The CDR3 runs 15 residues. The CDR3 is CASSLGGLGNTEAFF. CDR3 DNA: TGTGCCAGCAGCCTCGGTGGGCTCGGAAACACTGAAGCTTTCTTT. Full variable domain (outside the CDR3, taken from reference TRBV28 and TRBJ1-1): DVKVTQSSRYLVKRTGEKVFLECVQDMDHENMFWYRQDPGLGLRLIYFSYDVKMKEKGDIPEGYSVSREKKERFSLILESASTNQTSMYLCASSLGGLGNTEAFFGQGTRLTVV.

As concerns this clone: This same CDR3 is encoded by further DNA sequences in the sample. The chain recombines TRBV6-6 with TRBJ1-1; D remains unclear. Germline CDR1 is MNHNY and CDR2 is SVGAGI (reference sequence). The CDR3 totals 13 residues. The ends were cut back, 0 bases at V and 4 bases at J, with 6 bases in the middle. The CDR3 loop reads CASSYSKVTEAFF. CDR3 sequence (DNA): TGTGCCAGCAGTTACTCCAAGGTCACTGAAGCTTTCTTT.

This clone was detected once. This chain links TRBV18 with TRBJ2-3; no clear D gene. Germline CDR1 reads KGHSH; CDR2 reads LQKENI. The CDR3 has 13 residues. Trimming stripped 3 bases from V and 2 bases from J, with 6 bases between. CDR3 residues: CASSPRLTDTQYF. DNA of the CDR3: TGTGCCAGCTCACCGAGGCTCACAGATACGCAGTATTTT.

The chain employs TRBV28 and TRBJ1-5; D is unresolved. The CDR3 is 12 residues long. Trimming removed 6 bases from V and 3 bases from J, with 6 bases in between. From germline, CDR1 is MDHEN and CDR2 SYDVKM. This chain's CDR3 is CASSSLNQPQHF. The CDR3 DNA sequence: TGTGCCAGCAGCTCCCTCAATCAGCCCCAGCATTTT.

The chain joins TRBV25-1 to TRBJ2-1; 10 bases are a match to TRBD2. Germline CDR1 is MGHDK and CDR2 is SYGVNS. The CDR3 is 15 residues long. With V trimmed by 2 bases and J by 7 bases, 5 bases remained unmatched. The CDR3 DNA reads TGTGCCAGCAGTGAAGGGGCTAGCGGGAGTAATGAGCAGTTCTTC. This sequence encodes CASSEGASGSNEQFF. Supplemented by reference TRBV25-1 and TRBJ2-1, the full variable domain reads EADIYQTPRYLVIGTGKKITLECSQTMGHDKMYWYQQDPGMELHLIHYSYGVNSTEKGDLSSESTVSRIRTEHFPLTLESARPSHTSQYLCASSEGASGSNEQFFGPGTRLTVL.

The chain is built from TRBV19 and TRBJ2-2; 9 bases agree with TRBD2. Germline V CDR1 and CDR2: LNHDA, SQIVND (reference sequence). V was clipped by 8 bases and J by 6 bases; unmatched bases: 4. The CDR3 length is 13 residues. The CDR3 bases are TGTGCCAGTCGACAGCGGGGGGCCGGGGAGCTGTTTTTT. It codes for CASRQRGAGELFF.

This rearrangement joins TRBV6-1 to TRBJ2-6; the D call may be TRBD1 or TRBD2 (5 bases each). Looked up from germline, CDR1 is MNHNS and CDR2 is SASEGT. The length of the CDR3 is 18 residues. V shed 4 bases and J shed 5 bases, with 21 bases lying between them. The CDR3, as DNA: TGTGCCAGCAGTGGATCGTCGGGACGCAGCCTAAGGGCCAACGTCCTGACTTTC. It codes for CASSGSSGRSLRANVLTF.

The rearrangement links TRBV6-1 to TRBJ2-4, with 7 bases lining up with TRBD1. Germline V gene data show CDR1 as MNHNS and CDR2 as SASEGT. This CDR3 region has 15 residues. V was pared by 1 base and J by 4 bases, with 4 bases of the junction left unmatched. The CDR3 reads CASSEGRTGKNIQYF. In DNA, the CDR3 is TGTGCCAGCAGTGAAGGAAGGACAGGAAAAAACATTCAGTACTTC.

This clone turned up a few times. The V call is TRBV6-1, the J call TRBJ1-2; TRBD1 is a possible D gene (5 bases). This CDR3 comprises 16 residues. CDR1 and CDR2 (germline): MNHNS, SASEGT. The ends were cut back, 3 bases at V and 2 bases at J, with 16 bases in the middle. CDR3 amino acids: CASSDRSRDGNYGYTF. The CDR3 DNA reads as TGTGCCAGCAGTGACCGATCCAGGGACGGCAACTATGGCTACACCTTC.

The chain uses TRBV5-1 and TRBJ2-3, with D perhaps TRBD2 (6 bases). Germline values: CDR1 SGHRS, CDR2 YFSETQ. V lost 4 bases and J lost 3, with 12 bases in between. The CDR3 totals 14 residues. The CDR3 loop reads CASSPHSGTDTQYF. In DNA form, the CDR3 reads TGCGCCAGCAGCCCCCATAGCGGAACAGATACGCAGTATTTT.

The rearrangement links TRBV28 to TRBJ1-5; D is uncertain. V was shortened by 8 bases and J by 0 bases, with 5 bases between the two germline ends. The length of the CDR3 is 12 residues. Per germline, CDR1 MDHEN and CDR2 SYDVKM. The CDR3 protein is CASSPSNQPQHF. The DNA of the CDR3 is TGTGCCAGCTCCCCTAGCAATCAGCCCCAGCATTTT.